This TCR beta chain derives from a study of blood T cell repertoires in COVID-19. Study overall: Samples taken during acute and convalescent COVID-19 were collected in the United States, Italy and Spain. Sample material is recorded as cDNA or gDNA derived from T cells, B-cell-depleted T cells, or PBMCs.

Libraries were prepared by immunoSEQ multiplex PCR; TCRdb keeps only in-frame clonotypes and omits some of them. The repertoire holds under 250,000 clones, with approximately 86% as singletons. The trim removed 2 bases at V and 9 bases at J, leaving 1 base unmatched. This CDR3 has 13 amino acids. In germline, CDR1 is SGHVS, CDR2 FNYEAQ. Participant age was roughly 18 to 95 years, and participants resided in 24 US areas. Cohort placement rested on clinical history that participants reported themselves. The V and J genes are TRBV7-6 and TRBJ2-1, with TRBD1 matching 10 bases. This receptor was identified in a woman aged 25-40 years with acute COVID-19. The sample consisted of PBMCs or T cells enriched from blood (not recorded which). The CDR3 coding sequence is TGTGCCAGCAGCTTACGGGACAGGGGTGAGCAGTTCTTC. Its protein product is CASSLRDRGEQFF.